These 15 T cell receptor beta chains came from one sample sequenced in a study of tumor-infiltrating lymphocytes in primary liver carcinoma. Each 20-30 mg portion of unsorted bulk tissue served as the source for co-extraction of RNA and DNA. Researchers generated TCR beta cDNA from approximately 450 ng of total RNA, relying on a constant-region primer. It was through three nested multiplex PCR rounds of slightly modified ARM-PCR that TCR beta libraries arose. Two initial PCR rounds of around 10 cycles each paired TRBV1-TRBV30 forward primers with a C-beta reverse primer. Each CDR3 protein is one row after TCRdb ran MiXCR on the multiplex PCR reads. Counted here are 47,000 or so distinct CDR3 sequences, around 79% occurring once; the ten biggest clones make up over 25%. The specimen sequenced was liver tumor tissue from sampling region 3. Noted subset: tumor region T3, left-lateral pole. These receptors originate from a man between 40 and 49 years old with primary liver carcinoma and hepatitis B virus infection.

Comment on this clonotype: One junction end disagrees with the germline gene, perhaps due to a read error. The CDR3: CAISDRGLYEQYF. For the CDR3, the DNA is TGTGCCATCAGTGACAGGGGCCTCTACGAACAGTACTTC. The V and J genes are TRBV6-1 and TRBJ2-7, with TRBD1 matching over 8 bases. The germline CDR1 and CDR2 sequences are MNHNS and SASEGT. The length of the CDR3 is 13 residues.

This clonotype appeared a single time. The rearrangement uses TRBV29-1 and TRBJ2-1; the match to TRBD1 covers 8 bases. Germline V gene lookup returns CDR1 SQVTM and CDR2 ANQGSEA. The CDR3 is made up of 16 amino acids. CDR3 sequence: CIIEWDRIRPYNEQFF. In DNA form, the CDR3 reads TGCATCATTGAATGGGACAGGATTAGACCTTACAATGAGCAGTTCTTC.

This sequence joins TRBV10-3 and TRBJ2-1, with TRBD2 matching 13 bases. The trim removed 6 bases at V and 6 bases at J, leaving 5 bases unmatched. Germline V gene sequence: CDR1 ENHRY, CDR2 SYGVKD. This CDR3 has 15 amino acids. CDR3 nucleotide sequence: TGTGCCATCAGGACCTGGACTAGCGGGAGCAATGAGCAGTTCTTC. Its translation: CAIRTWTSGSNEQFF.

A word on this clonotype: No conserved phenylalanine or tryptophan is present at the end of the CDR3, so a read error is the likely explanation. The DNA is omitted, as the CDR3 cannot be located on it reliably, and the CDR3 follows TCRdb's listing. V gene TRBV11-2 combines with J gene TRBJ2-7. CDR1 SGHAT and CDR2 FQNNGV come from the germline V gene. The CDR3 contains 15 residues when both ends are counted. The CDR3 reads CASSLSVGISYEKYS.

Comments on this clonotype: The conserved closing phenylalanine or tryptophan is absent in this CDR3, likely reflecting a read error. V gene TRBV9 combines with J gene TRBJ1-5, with D unclear. This CDR3 has 14 residues. Germline CDR1 reads SGDLS; CDR2 reads YYNGEE. The CDR3 reads CASSVGAVNRPQHS. In DNA, the CDR3 is TGTGCCAGCAGCGTAGGGGCCGTAAATCGGCCCCAGCATTCT.

Concerning this clonotype: Germline and junction disagree at one end, which may indicate a read error. The chain couples TRBV11-2 to TRBJ2-1; 8 nucleotides align to TRBD2. Germline-derived CDR1 and CDR2 are SGHAT and FQNNGV. This CDR3 is 16 amino acids long. The CDR3 region is CASSLDNGLAMGEQSF. DNA of the CDR3: TGTGCAAGCAGCTTGGATAACGGACTAGCCATGGGTGAGCAGTCCTTC.

The chain is built from TRBV20-1 and TRBJ2-1; TRBD2 agrees at 10 bases. This CDR3 comprises 16 residues. The junction had 8 bases not matched to a gene; V was cut back by 5 bases and J by 1 base. Germline V gene data show CDR1 as DFQATT and CDR2 as SNEGSKA (reference sequence). The CDR3 sequence: CSAVSGRVSSYNEQFF. The CDR3 coding sequence is TGCAGTGCTGTGAGCGGGAGGGTTAGTTCCTACAATGAGCAGTTCTTC.

V is TRBV29-1 and J is TRBJ2-1, with 8 bases that match TRBD1. The J call may be incorrect, as the DNA end agrees better with TRBJ2-7. The CDR3 runs to 14 residues. In germline, CDR1 is SQVTM, CDR2 ANQGSEA. The CDR3 is CSELPVQGVDEQYF. CDR3 bases: TGCAGCGAATTGCCGGTACAGGGGGTGGATGAGCAGTACTTC.

On this clonotype itself: The junction departs from the called germline gene at one end, perhaps through a read error. The J gene is TRBJ1-1, the V gene TRBV6-1; D unclear. Germline-derived CDR1 and CDR2 are MNHNS and SASEGT. The CDR3 has 15 amino acids. CDR3 in amino acids: CASSENDSGSSEALF. The CDR3 DNA is TGTGCCAGCAGTGAAAACGATTCGGGATCCTCTGAAGCTCTCTTT.

The chain has TRBV4-1 and TRBJ2-7; 8 nucleotides agree with TRBD1. V dropped 0 bases and J dropped 8; count of bases not matched to a gene: 9. The CDR3 sequence is 15 residues long. CDR1 MGHRA and CDR2 YSYEKL come from the germline V gene. CDR3 region: CASSQERDRRLKQYF. The CDR3 region has the DNA TGCGCCAGCAGCCAAGAACGGGACAGGAGGCTCAAGCAGTACTTC.

The rearrangement joins TRBV6-1 to TRBJ2-5; 10 bases fit TRBD2. This CDR3 spans 17 amino acids. Germline V CDR1 and CDR2: MNHNS, SASEGT. Written as DNA, the CDR3 is TGTCCCAACAGTGACCTTTGGACTAGCGGTTCTGGGGAGACCCAGTACTTC. Translated: CPNSDLWTSGSGETQYF.

About this clonotype: This could be a read error, since a much larger clone is one nucleotide away. The V and J genes are TRBV5-1 and TRBJ2-7; possible D gene TRBD1, 5 bases. CDR3 length: 15 residues. Germline CDR1 reads SGHRS; CDR2 reads YFSETQ. DNA for the CDR3: TGCGCCTGCAGCTTGCAGTCCGACAGTGTCTACGAGCAGTACTTC. Its translation: CACSLQSDSVYEQYF.

This clonotype was recorded once. V and J are TRBV12-3 or TRBV12-4 and TRBJ1-1; a weak D match, TRBD1 (6 bases). CDR3 size: 17 residues. V shed 4 bases and J shed 0 bases, with 18 bases lying between them. CDR3 in amino acids: CASSSVWGASMNTEAFF. In DNA form, the CDR3 reads TGTGCCAGCAGTTCAGTCTGGGGGGCATCAATGAACACTGAAGCTTTCTTT.

This clonotype appeared many times. The genes are TRBV7-3 and TRBJ1-1; D not resolved. The CDR3 is made up of 13 amino acids. CDR1 is SGHTA and CDR2 is FQGTGA in the germline V gene. V was shortened by 5 bases and J by 1 base, with 8 bases between the two germline ends. CDR3 residues: CASSLMGNTEAFF. The CDR3 DNA follows: TGTGCCAGCAGCCTGATGGGGAACACTGAAGCTTTCTTT.

This clonotype occurred a few times. This chain uses TRBV19 with TRBJ1-5; the D gene is possibly TRBD1 (6 bases). The V and J ends lost 4 bases and 1 base respectively, with 11 bases between them. Germline V CDR1 and CDR2: LNHDA, SQIVND (reference sequence). The CDR3 runs 15 residues. The CDR3 DNA sequence: TGTGCCAGTAGTACTACGGGACAAAGCAATCAGCCCCAGCATTTT. Translated: CASSTTGQSNQPQHF.